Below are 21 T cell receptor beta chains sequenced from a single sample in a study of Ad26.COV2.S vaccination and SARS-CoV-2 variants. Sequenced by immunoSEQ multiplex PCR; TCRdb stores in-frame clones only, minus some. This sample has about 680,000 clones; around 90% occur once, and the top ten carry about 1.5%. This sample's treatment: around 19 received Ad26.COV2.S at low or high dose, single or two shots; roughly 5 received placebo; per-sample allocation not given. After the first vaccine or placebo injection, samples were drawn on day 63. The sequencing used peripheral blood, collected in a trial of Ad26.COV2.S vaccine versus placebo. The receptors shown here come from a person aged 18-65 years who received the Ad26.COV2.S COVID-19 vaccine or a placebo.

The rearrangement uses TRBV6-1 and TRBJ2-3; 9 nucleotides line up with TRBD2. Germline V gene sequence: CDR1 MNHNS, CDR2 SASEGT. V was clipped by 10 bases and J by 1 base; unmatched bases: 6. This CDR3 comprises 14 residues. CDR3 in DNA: TGTGCCACGCTCCGGACTAGCGGCACAGATACGCAGTATTTT. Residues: CATLRTSGTDTQYF.

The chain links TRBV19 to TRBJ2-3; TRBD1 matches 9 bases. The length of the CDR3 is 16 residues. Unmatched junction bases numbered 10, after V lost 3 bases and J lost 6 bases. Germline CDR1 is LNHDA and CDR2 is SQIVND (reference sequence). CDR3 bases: TGTGCCAGTAGTATGGACGGAACAGGGGGCGTTGATACGCAGTATTTT. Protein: CASSMDGTGGVDTQYF.

The CDR3 DNA is TGTGCCAGCGGCGCACAGTCAGATACGCAGTATTTT. This sequence encodes CASGAQSDTQYF. V is TRBV6-5 and J is TRBJ2-3; D gene uncertain. Between the trimmed V and J ends, which lost 8 bases and 4 bases, there was a span of 10 bases. Germline lookup yields CDR1 MNHEY and CDR2 SVGAGI. CDR3 size: 12 residues.

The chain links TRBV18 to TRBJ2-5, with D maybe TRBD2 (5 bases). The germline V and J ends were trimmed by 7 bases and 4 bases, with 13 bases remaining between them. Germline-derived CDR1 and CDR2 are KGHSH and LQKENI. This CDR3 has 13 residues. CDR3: CASYRGPLETQYF. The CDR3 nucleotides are TGTGCCAGCTACCGAGGGCCTCTAGAGACCCAGTACTTC.

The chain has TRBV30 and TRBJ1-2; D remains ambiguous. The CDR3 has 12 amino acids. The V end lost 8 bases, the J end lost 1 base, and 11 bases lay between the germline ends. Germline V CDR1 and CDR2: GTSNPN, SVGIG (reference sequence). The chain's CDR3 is CARGGRNYGYTF. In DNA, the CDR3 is TGTGCCAGAGGTGGCCGTAACTATGGCTACACCTTC. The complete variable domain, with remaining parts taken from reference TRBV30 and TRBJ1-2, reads SQTIHQWPATLVQPVGSPLSLECTVEGTSNPNLYWYRQAAGRGLQLLFYSVGIGQISSEVPQNLSASRPQDRQFILSSKKLLLSDSGFYLCARGGRNYGYTFGSGTRLTVV.

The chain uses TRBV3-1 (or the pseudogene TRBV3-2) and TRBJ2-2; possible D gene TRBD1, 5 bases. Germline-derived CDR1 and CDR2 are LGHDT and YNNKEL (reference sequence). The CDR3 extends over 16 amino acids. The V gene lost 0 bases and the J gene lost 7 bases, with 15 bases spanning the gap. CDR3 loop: CASSQDPQGFIGELFF. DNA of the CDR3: TGTGCCAGCAGCCAAGACCCTCAGGGATTCATCGGGGAGCTGTTTTTT.

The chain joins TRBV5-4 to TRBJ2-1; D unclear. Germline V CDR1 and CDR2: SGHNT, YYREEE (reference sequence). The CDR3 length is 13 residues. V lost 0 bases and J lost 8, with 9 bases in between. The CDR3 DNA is TGTGCCAGCAGCTTGGCCGGGTCTGATGAGCAGTTCTTC. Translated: CASSLAGSDEQFF.

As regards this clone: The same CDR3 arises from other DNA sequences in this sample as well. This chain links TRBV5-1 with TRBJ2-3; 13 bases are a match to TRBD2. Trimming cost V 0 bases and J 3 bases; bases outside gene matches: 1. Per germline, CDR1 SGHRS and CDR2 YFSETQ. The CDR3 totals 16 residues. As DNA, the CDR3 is TGCGCCAGCAGCTTGGAACTAGCGGGAGGGACAGATACGCAGTATTTT. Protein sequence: CASSLELAGGTDTQYF.

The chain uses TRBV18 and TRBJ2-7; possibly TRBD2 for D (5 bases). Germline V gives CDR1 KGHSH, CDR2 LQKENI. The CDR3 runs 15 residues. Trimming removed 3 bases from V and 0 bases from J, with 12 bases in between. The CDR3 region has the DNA TGTGCCAGCTCACCCGCCCCGGGGAGCTCCTACGAGCAGTACTTC. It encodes CASSPAPGSSYEQYF.

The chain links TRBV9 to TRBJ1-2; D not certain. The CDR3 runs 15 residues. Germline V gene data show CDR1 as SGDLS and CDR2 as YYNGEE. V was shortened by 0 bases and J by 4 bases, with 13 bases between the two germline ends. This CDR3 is CASSVAGPESYGYTF. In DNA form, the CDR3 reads TGTGCCAGCAGCGTAGCAGGTCCGGAGAGCTATGGCTACACCTTC.

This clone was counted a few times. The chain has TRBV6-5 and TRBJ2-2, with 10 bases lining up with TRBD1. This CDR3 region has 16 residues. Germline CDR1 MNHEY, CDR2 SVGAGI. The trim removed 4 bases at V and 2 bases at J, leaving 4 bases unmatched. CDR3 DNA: TGTGCCAGCAGTTTTGGGACAGGGGCTAACACCGGGGAGCTGTTTTTT. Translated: CASSFGTGANTGELFF.

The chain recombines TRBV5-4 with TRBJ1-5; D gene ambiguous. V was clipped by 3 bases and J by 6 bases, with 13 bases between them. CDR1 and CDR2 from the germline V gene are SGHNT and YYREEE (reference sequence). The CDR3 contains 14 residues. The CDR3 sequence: CASSSIEAGQPQHF. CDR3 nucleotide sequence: TGTGCCAGCAGCTCGATCGAGGCGGGTCAGCCCCAGCATTTT.

The CDR3 DNA reads TGTGCCAGTAGTTCGGGAGCCGGGACTAGCGGGGGGGAGACCCAGTACTTC. Translated: CASSSGAGTSGGETQYF. V usage is TRBV19 and J usage is TRBJ2-5; 15 bases match TRBD2. This CDR3 contains 17 residues. Trimming removed 5 bases from V and 5 bases from J; junction bases left unmatched: 9. Germline lookup yields CDR1 LNHDA and CDR2 SQIVND (reference sequence).

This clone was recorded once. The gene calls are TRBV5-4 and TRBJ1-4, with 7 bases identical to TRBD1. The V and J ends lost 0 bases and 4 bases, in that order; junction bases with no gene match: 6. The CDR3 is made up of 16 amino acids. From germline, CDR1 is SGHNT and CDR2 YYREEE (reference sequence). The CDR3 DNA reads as TGTGCCAGCAGCTTGGAACTGACAGGGCATAATGAAAAACTGTTTTTT. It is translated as CASSLELTGHNEKLFF.

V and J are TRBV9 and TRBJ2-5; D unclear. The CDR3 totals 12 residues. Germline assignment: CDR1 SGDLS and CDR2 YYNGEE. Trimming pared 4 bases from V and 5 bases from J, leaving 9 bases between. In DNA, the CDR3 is TGTGCCAGCAGCCCCCTCGGGGAGACCCAGTACTTC. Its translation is CASSPLGETQYF.

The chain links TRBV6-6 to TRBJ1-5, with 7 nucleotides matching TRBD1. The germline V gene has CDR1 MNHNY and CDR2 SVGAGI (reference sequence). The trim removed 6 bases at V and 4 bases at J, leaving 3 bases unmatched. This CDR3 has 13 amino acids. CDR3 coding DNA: TGTGCCAGCAGGGAACAGGGGAATCAGCCCCAGCATTTT. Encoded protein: CASREQGNQPQHF.

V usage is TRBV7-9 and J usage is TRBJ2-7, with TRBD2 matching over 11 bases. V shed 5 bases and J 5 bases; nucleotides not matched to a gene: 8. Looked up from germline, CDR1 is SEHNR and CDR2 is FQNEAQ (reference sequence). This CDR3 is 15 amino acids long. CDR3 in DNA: TGTGCCAGCAGCCCTGGACTAGCGGGCAACCACGAGCAGTACTTC. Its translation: CASSPGLAGNHEQYF.

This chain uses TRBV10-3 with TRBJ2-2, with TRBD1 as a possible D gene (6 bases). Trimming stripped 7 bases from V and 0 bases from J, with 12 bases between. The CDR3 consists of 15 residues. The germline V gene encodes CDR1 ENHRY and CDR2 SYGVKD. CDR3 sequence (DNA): TGTGCCATCACCTCGGGACAATCGAACACCGGGGAGCTGTTTTTT. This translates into CAITSGQSNTGELFF.

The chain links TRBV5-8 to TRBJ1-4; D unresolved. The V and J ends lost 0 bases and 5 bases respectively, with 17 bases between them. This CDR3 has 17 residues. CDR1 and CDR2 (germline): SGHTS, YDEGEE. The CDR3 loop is CASSLGSRVQWNEKLFF. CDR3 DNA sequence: TGTGCCAGCAGCTTGGGATCCCGTGTGCAATGGAATGAAAAACTGTTTTTT.

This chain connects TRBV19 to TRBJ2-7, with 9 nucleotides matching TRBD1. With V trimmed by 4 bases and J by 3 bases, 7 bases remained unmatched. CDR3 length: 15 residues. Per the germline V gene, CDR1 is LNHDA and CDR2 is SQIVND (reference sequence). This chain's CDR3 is CASSKGQGRIYEQYF. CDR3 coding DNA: TGTGCCAGTAGTAAGGGACAGGGCCGTATCTACGAGCAGTACTTC.

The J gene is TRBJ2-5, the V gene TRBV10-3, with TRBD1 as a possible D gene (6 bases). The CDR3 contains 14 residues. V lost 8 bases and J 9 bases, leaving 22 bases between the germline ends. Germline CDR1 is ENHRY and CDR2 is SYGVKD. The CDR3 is CAIAPGLTPGAQYF. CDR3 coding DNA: TGTGCCATCGCACCCGGGCTAACGCCAGGGGCCCAGTACTTC.